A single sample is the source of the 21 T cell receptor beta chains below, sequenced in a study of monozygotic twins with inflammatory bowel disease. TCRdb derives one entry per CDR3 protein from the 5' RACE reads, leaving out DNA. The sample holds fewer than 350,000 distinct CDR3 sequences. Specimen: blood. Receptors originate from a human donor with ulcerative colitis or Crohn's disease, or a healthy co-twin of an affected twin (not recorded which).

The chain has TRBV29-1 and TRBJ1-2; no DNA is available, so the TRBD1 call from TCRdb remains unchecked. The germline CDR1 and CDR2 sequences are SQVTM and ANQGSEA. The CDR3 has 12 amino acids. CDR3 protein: CSVARTPYGYTF.

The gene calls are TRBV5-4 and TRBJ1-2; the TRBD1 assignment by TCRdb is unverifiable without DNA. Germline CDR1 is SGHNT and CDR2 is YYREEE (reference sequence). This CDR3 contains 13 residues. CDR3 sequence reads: CASRGQGPAGYTF.

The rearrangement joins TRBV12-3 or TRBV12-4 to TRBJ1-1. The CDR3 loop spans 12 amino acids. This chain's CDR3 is CASTGGNTEAFF.

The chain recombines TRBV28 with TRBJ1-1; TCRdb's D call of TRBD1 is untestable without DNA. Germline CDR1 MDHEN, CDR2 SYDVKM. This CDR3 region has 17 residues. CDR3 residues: CASSSPAGKGMNTEAFF.

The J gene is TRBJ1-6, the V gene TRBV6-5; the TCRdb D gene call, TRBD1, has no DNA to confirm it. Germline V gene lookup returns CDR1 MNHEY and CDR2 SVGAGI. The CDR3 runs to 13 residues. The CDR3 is CASSYYRASPLHF.

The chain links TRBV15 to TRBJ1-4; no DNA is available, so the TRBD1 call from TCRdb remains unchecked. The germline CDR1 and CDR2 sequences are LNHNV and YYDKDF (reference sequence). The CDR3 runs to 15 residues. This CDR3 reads CATSRARDSSEKLFF. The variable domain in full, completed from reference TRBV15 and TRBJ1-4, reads DAMVIQNPRYQVTQFGKPVTLSCSQTLNHNVMYWYQQKSSQAPKLLFHYYDKDFNNEADTPDNFQSRRPNTSFCFLDIRSPGLGDTAMYLCATSRARDSSEKLFFGSGTQLSVL.

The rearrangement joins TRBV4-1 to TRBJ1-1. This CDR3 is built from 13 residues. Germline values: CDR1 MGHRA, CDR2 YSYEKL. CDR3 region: CASSQYSWTEAFF.

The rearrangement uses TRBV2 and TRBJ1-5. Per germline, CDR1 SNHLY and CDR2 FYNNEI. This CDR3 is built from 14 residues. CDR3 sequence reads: CASQGGLSNQPQHF.

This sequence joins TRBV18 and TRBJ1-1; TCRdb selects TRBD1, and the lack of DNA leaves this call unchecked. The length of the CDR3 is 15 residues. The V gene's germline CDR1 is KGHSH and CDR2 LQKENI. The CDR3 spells CASSFAGTGNTEAFF.

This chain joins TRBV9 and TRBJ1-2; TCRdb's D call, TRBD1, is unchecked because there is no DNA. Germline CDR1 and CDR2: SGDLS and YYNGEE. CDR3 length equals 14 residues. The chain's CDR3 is CASSLGQDGQGYTF. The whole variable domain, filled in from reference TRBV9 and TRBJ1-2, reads DSGVTQTPKHLITATGQRVTLRCSPRSGDLSVYWYQQSLDQGLQFLIQYYNGEERAKGNILERFSAQQFPDLHSELNLSSLELGDSALYFCASSLGQDGQGYTFGSGTRLTVV.

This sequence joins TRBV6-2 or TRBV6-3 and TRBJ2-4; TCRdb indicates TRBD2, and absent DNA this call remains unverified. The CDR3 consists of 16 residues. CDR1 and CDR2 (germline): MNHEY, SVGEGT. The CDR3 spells CASRGRDYRAKNIQYF.

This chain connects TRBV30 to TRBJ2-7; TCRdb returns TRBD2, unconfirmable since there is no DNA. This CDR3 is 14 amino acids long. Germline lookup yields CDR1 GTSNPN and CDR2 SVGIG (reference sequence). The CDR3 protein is CAWKTSGLSYEQYF.

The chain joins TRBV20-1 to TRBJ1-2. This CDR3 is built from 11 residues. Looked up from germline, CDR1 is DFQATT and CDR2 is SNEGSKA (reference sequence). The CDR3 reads CSPDSWAGYTF.

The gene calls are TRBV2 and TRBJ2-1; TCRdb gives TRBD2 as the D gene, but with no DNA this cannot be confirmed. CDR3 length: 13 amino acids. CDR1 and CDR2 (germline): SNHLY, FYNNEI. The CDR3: CASNKVSGNEQFF.

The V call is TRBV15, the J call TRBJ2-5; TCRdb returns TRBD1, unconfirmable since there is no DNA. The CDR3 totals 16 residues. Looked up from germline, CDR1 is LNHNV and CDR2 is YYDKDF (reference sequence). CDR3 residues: CATSRGPSQGQETQYF.

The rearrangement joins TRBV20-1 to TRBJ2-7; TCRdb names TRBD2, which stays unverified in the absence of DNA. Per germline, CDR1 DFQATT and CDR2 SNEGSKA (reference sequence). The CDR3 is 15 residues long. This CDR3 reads CSAQASGGTTYEQYF.

CDR3 sequence: CASSNTGGEQFF. The J gene is TRBJ2-1, the V gene TRBV12-3 or TRBV12-4; TCRdb's D call of TRBD1 is untestable without DNA. The CDR3 consists of 12 residues.

CDR3 amino acids: CASSYGRYNVGEQYF. The rearrangement uses TRBV6-5 and TRBJ2-7. This CDR3 region has 15 residues. CDR1 and CDR2 from the germline V gene are MNHEY and SVGAGI.

This CDR3 reads CASSLAGPRIYGYTF. V and J are TRBV28 and TRBJ1-2. CDR1 MDHEN and CDR2 SYDVKM come from the germline V gene. The CDR3 runs 15 residues.

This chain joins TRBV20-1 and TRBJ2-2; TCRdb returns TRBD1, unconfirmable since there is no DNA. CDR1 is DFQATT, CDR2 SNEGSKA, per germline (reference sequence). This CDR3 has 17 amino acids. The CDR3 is CSARDPRDPSNTGELFF.

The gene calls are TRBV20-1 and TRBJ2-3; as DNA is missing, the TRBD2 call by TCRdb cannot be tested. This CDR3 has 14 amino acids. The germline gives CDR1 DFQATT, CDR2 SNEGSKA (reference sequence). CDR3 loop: CSARGSGPADTQYF.